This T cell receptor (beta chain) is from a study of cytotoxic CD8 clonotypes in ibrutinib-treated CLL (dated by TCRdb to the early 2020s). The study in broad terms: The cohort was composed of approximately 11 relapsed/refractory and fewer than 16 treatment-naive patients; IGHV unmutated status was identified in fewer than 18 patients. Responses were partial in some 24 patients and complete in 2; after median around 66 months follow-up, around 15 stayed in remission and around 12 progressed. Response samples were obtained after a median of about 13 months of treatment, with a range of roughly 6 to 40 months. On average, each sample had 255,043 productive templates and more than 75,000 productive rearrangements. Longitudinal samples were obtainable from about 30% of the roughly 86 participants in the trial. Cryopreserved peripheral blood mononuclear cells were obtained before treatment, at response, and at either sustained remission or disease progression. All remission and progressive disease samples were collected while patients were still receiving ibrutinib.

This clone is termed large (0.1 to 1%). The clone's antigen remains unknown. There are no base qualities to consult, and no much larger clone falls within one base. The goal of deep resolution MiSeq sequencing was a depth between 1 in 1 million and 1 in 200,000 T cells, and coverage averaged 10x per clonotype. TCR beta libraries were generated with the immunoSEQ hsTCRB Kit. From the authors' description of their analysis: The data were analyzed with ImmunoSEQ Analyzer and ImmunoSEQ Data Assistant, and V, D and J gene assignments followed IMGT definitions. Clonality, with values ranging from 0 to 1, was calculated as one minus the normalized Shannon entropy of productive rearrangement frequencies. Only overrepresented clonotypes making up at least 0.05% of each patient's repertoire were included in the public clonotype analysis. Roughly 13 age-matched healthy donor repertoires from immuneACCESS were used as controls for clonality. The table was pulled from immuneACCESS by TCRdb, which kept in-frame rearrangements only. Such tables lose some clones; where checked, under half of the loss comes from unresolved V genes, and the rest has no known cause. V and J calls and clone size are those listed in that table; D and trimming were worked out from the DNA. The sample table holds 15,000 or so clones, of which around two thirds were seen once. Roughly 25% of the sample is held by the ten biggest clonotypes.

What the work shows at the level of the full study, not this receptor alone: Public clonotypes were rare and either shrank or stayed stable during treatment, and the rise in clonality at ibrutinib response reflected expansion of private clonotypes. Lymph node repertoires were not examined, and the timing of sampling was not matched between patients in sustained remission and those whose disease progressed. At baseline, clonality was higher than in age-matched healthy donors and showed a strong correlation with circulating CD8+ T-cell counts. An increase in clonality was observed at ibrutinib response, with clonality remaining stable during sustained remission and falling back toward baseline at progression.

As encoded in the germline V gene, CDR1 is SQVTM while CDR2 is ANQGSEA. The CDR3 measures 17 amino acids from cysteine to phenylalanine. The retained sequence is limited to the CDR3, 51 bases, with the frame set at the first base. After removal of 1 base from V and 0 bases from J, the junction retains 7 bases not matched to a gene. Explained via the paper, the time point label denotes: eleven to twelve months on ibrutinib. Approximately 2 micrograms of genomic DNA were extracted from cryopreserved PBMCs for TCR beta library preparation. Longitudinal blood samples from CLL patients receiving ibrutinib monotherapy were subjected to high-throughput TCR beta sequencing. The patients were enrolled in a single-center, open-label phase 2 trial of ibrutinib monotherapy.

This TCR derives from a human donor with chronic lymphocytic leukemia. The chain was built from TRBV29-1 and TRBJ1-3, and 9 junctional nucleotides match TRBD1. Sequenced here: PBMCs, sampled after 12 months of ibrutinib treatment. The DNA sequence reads TGCAGCGTTGAAGGAAGCAACAGGGGGCCCTCTGGAAACACCATATATTTT. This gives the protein CSVEGSNRGPSGNTIYF.